The 27 T cell receptor beta chains below all came from one sample that was sequenced in a study of shared clonotypes between healthy human individuals. This table comes from immunoSEQ multiplex PCR, and its TCRdb copy is limited to in-frame clones, with some not included. The sample consists of about 820,000 clones, around 92% of them appearing once. Naive CD8 isolation took CD45RO-negative cells positively selected for CCR7 and excluded terminally differentiated effector memory CD45RA+ cells. Sequencing used naive CD8+ T cells sorted from blood. These receptors all stem from a man under 40 in good health.

The CDR3 is CASSDRTSGNSYEQYF. DNA of the CDR3: TGCGCCAGCAGTGACCGGACTAGCGGTAATTCTTACGAGCAGTACTTC. The V gene is TRBV10-2, the J gene TRBJ2-7; the match to TRBD2 covers 10 bases. Per germline, CDR1 WSHSY and CDR2 SAAADI. The CDR3 is 16 residues long. V was clipped by 3 bases and J by 4 bases; unmatched bases: 9.

V is TRBV6-1 and J is TRBJ2-5; 10 positions match TRBD2. Germline V lookup: CDR1 MNHNS, CDR2 SASEGT. Losses at the gene ends were 3 bases for V and 5 bases for J; bases not matched to a gene: 6. The CDR3 length is 15 residues. As DNA, the CDR3 is TGTGCCAGCAGTGATCTAGCGGGAGATCGGGAGACCCAGTACTTC. Translating it yields CASSDLAGDRETQYF.

The chain uses TRBV28 and TRBJ2-3; D is unresolved. Germline lookup yields CDR1 MDHEN and CDR2 SYDVKM. The V gene lost 5 bases and the J gene lost 2 bases, with 29 bases spanning the gap. The CDR3 extends over 20 amino acids. This CDR3 is CASSPLFMDLQGYVTDTQYF. The CDR3 region has the DNA TGTGCCAGCAGTCCCCTGTTTATGGATCTTCAAGGGTATGTCACAGATACGCAGTATTTT.

The V and J genes are TRBV6-5 and TRBJ2-1, with D maybe TRBD2 (6 bases). The V gene's germline CDR1 is MNHEY and CDR2 SVGAGI. The V end lost 2 bases, the J end lost 2 bases, and 10 bases lay between the germline ends. This CDR3 is 15 amino acids long. The CDR3 loop reads CASSYGASAYNEQFF. The CDR3 bases are TGTGCCAGCAGTTACGGAGCTAGCGCCTACAATGAGCAGTTCTTC.

V is TRBV28 and J is TRBJ2-2, with a possible D match to TRBD2 (5 bases). Germline-derived CDR1 and CDR2 are MDHEN and SYDVKM. V lost 3 bases and J lost 4, with 12 bases in between. The CDR3 length is 15 residues. CDR3 residues: CASSFGVILTGELFF. DNA for the CDR3: TGTGCCAGCAGTTTCGGGGTAATCCTCACCGGGGAGCTGTTTTTT.

This rearrangement joins TRBV2 to TRBJ2-3, with D perhaps TRBD1 (6 bases). Per germline, CDR1 SNHLY and CDR2 FYNNEI. The CDR3 loop spans 14 amino acids. Trimming shortened V by 8 bases and J by 2 bases, and 14 bases separated the two germline ends. The CDR3 DNA reads TGTGCCAGCCCCTTGACAGGAGCCACAGATACGCAGTATTTT. The encoded protein is CASPLTGATDTQYF.

The chain is built from TRBV9 and TRBJ2-7, with a possible D match to TRBD1 (5 bases). This CDR3 has 15 residues. Per the germline V gene, CDR1 is SGDLS and CDR2 is YYNGEE. Trimming shortened V by 0 bases and J by 3 bases, and 13 bases separated the two germline ends. CDR3 loop: CASSVEGQGHYEQYF. CDR3 bases: TGTGCCAGCAGCGTAGAAGGGCAGGGCCACTACGAGCAGTACTTC. Variable domain in full (rest from reference TRBV9 and TRBJ2-7): DSGVTQTPKHLITATGQRVTLRCSPRSGDLSVYWYQQSLDQGLQFLIQYYNGEERAKGNILERFSAQQFPDLHSELNLSSLELGDSALYFCASSVEGQGHYEQYFGPGTRLTVT.

The CDR3 DNA follows: TGTGCCAGCAGCAACGCTCAGGAGGGACGAGAGACCCAGTACTTC. It yields the protein CASSNAQEGRETQYF. The chain carries TRBV6-5 and TRBJ2-5, with D possibly TRBD2 on 6 matching bases. Germline V lookup: CDR1 MNHEY, CDR2 SVGAGI. This CDR3 is built from 15 residues. The germline V and J ends were trimmed by 6 bases and 4 bases, with 18 bases remaining between them.

As regards this clone: The same CDR3 also results from other DNA sequences found in this sample. The chain couples TRBV5-4 to TRBJ1-1; D gene ambiguous. Germline assignment: CDR1 SGHNT and CDR2 YYREEE (reference sequence). The CDR3 has 15 amino acids. V lost 0 bases to trimming and J lost 0 bases, with 9 bases between them. Here the CDR3 reads CASSLGTAMNTEAFF. The CDR3 DNA sequence: TGTGCCAGCAGCTTGGGGACGGCGATGAACACTGAAGCTTTCTTT.

This chain uses TRBV5-4 with TRBJ2-7, with 8 positions matching TRBD1. J gave up 4 bases and V 4 bases, and 4 bases lay outside the gene matches. Per germline, CDR1 SGHNT and CDR2 YYREEE (reference sequence). This CDR3 spans 13 amino acids. CDR3 loop: CASSGGQAYEQYF. The CDR3 nucleotides are TGTGCCAGCAGCGGGGGACAGGCGTACGAGCAGTACTTC.

J is TRBJ2-3 and V is TRBV9, with D unclear. The CDR3 is 12 amino acids. Trimming pared 2 bases from V and 6 bases from J, leaving 7 bases between. Germline CDR1 reads SGDLS; CDR2 reads YYNGEE. Written as DNA, the CDR3 is TGTGCCAGCAGCGTGAGCCCGGATACGCAGTATTTT. Translated: CASSVSPDTQYF.

V gene TRBV7-9 combines with J gene TRBJ2-3, with a weak D call TRBD2 (6 bases). The CDR3 covers 15 residues. Germline loops: CDR1 SEHNR, CDR2 FQNEAQ (reference sequence). Trimming cost V 6 bases and J 0 bases, with 13 bases left between them. This CDR3 reads CASRAVGGSTDTQYF. The CDR3 coding sequence is TGTGCCAGCAGGGCAGTGGGAGGAAGCACAGATACGCAGTATTTT. Supplemented by reference TRBV7-9 and TRBJ2-3, the full variable domain reads DTGVSQNPRHKITKRGQNVTFRCDPISEHNRLYWYRQTLGQGPEFLTYFQNEAQLEKSRLLSDRFSAERPKGSFSTLEIQRTEQGDSAMYLCASRAVGGSTDTQYFGPGTRLTVL.

The chain couples TRBV7-6 to TRBJ2-2; no definite D call. The CDR3 runs to 16 residues. Trimming cost V 4 bases and J 0 bases, with 12 bases left between them. Germline V lookup: CDR1 SGHVS, CDR2 FNYEAQ. CDR3: CASSYMLKPNTGELFF. The CDR3 DNA follows: TGTGCCAGCAGCTACATGCTAAAACCGAACACCGGGGAGCTGTTTTTT. The full variable domain, rest sourced from reference TRBV7-6 and TRBJ2-2, is GAGVSQSPRYKVTKRGQDVALRCDPISGHVSLYWYRQALGQGPEFLTYFNYEAQQDKSGLPNDRFSAERPEGSISTLTIQRTEQRDSAMYRCASSYMLKPNTGELFFGEGSRLTVL.

The chain couples TRBV6-5 to TRBJ2-7, with a tentative D call TRBD2 (6 bases). Germline lookup yields CDR1 MNHEY and CDR2 SVGAGI. Trimming left V 5 bases short and J 6 bases short, with 17 bases between. This CDR3 comprises 14 residues. CDR3: CASSAGLASREQYF. The CDR3 DNA reads as TGTGCCAGCAGTGCAGGGCTAGCGTCTCGCGAGCAGTACTTC.

V is TRBV7-9 and J is TRBJ1-2, with 7 positions matching TRBD1. The CDR3 runs to 15 residues. Germline V gives CDR1 SEHNR, CDR2 FQNEAQ (reference sequence). With 4 bases clipped from V and 4 bases from J, the junction kept 9 bases outside the gene matches. CDR3 residues: CASSSIRQGGYGYTF. CDR3 nucleotides: TGTGCCAGCAGCTCTATCCGACAGGGAGGCTATGGCTACACCTTC.

The chain is built from TRBV11-2 and TRBJ1-5; maybe TRBD1 (5 bases). V dropped 0 bases and J dropped 6 bases, with 9 bases sitting between them. From germline, CDR1 is SGHAT and CDR2 FQNNGV. The CDR3 has 14 amino acids. The CDR3 protein is CASSLEGGSQPQHF. CDR3 DNA: TGTGCCAGCAGCTTAGAGGGGGGAAGTCAGCCCCAGCATTTT.

This clone came up a few times. The CDR3: CASSWESYEQYF. CDR3 DNA: TGTGCCAGCAGTTGGGAATCCTACGAGCAGTACTTC. The gene calls are TRBV6-6 and TRBJ2-7; no clear D gene. This CDR3 comprises 12 residues. CDR1 and CDR2 (germline): MNHNY, SVGAGI (reference sequence). V was pared by 4 bases and J by 1 base, with 5 bases between.

The rearrangement links TRBV28 to TRBJ2-1, with TRBD2 matching over 10 bases. The CDR3 is 17 amino acids. The V segment lost 5 bases and the J segment 0 bases; nucleotides outside the gene matches: 7. Germline loops: CDR1 MDHEN, CDR2 SYDVKM. The DNA for the CDR3 is TGTGCCAGCAGTCCTCTGGCTAGCGGGAGCTCCTACAATGAGCAGTTCTTC. Translated, it gives CASSPLASGSSYNEQFF.

The J gene is TRBJ1-1, the V gene TRBV11-2, with 8 bases lining up with TRBD1. V was pared by 5 bases and J by 5 bases, with 10 bases of the junction left unmatched. Germline CDR1 is SGHAT and CDR2 is FQNNGV. CDR3 length: 15 residues. The CDR3 loop reads CASSQRDRTGTEAFF. In nucleotides, the CDR3 is TGTGCCAGCAGCCAAAGGGACAGGACGGGAACTGAAGCTTTCTTT.

This chain connects TRBV6-5 to TRBJ2-2; tentative D call: TRBD2 (6 bases). Germline CDR1 and CDR2: MNHEY and SVGAGI. The CDR3 covers 14 residues. Trimming pared 2 bases from V and 6 bases from J, leaving 10 bases between. This CDR3 is CASSYPGDPGELFF. CDR3 DNA sequence: TGTGCCAGCAGTTACCCGGGGGACCCCGGGGAGCTGTTTTTT.

The chain uses TRBV11-2 and TRBJ2-2; 12 bases agree with TRBD2. CDR3 length: 16 residues. The V gene end was trimmed by 4 bases and the J gene end by 6 bases; junction bases not matched to a gene: 6. The germline CDR1 and CDR2 sequences are SGHAT and FQNNGV. CDR3 amino acids: CASSSPRLAGAGELFF. The DNA of the CDR3 is TGTGCCAGCAGCTCACCCCGACTAGCGGGAGCCGGGGAGCTGTTTTTT. Full variable domain (rest looked up from reference TRBV11-2 and TRBJ2-2): EAGVAQSPRYKIIEKRQSVAFWCNPISGHATLYWYQQILGQGPKLLIQFQNNGVVDDSQLPKDRFSAERLKGVDSTLKIQPAKLEDSAVYLCASSSPRLAGAGELFFGEGSRLTVL.

This clone was detected only once. The V and J genes are TRBV28 and TRBJ2-3, with D possibly being TRBD1 (6 bases). This CDR3 is built from 16 residues. Germline V gene lookup returns CDR1 MDHEN and CDR2 SYDVKM. Trimming shortened V by 7 bases and J by 0 bases, and 17 bases separated the two germline ends. CDR3 protein: CASTTAVDRSTDTQYF. CDR3 bases: TGTGCCAGCACCACGGCGGTGGACAGAAGCACAGATACGCAGTATTTT.

The chain combines TRBV27 with TRBJ2-7; TRBD1 is a possible D gene (5 bases). Trimming removed 0 bases from V and 3 bases from J, with 15 bases in between. The CDR3 totals 16 residues. The V gene's germline CDR1 is MNHEY and CDR2 SMNVEV (reference sequence). The CDR3 reads CASSLSIGRRDYEQYF. The CDR3 DNA sequence: TGTGCCAGCAGTTTATCGATCGGGCGCAGGGACTACGAGCAGTACTTC.

Notes on this clone: At one of its ends the junction is not consistent with the germline gene, which may arise from a read error. J is TRBJ2-5 and V is TRBV11-2, with D uncertain. The CDR3 totals 15 residues. Germline loops: CDR1 SGHAT, CDR2 FQNNGV. DNA of the CDR3: TGTGCCAGCAGCCGTCCGACGAAAATCCAAGGGACCCAGTACTTC. This translates into CASSRPTKIQGTQYF.

The gene calls are TRBV7-9 and TRBJ2-7, with D perhaps matching TRBD2 (5 bases). The CDR3 runs to 11 residues. The germline V gene has CDR1 SEHNR and CDR2 FQNEAQ (reference sequence). Trimming removed 6 bases from V and 5 bases from J, with 8 bases in between. CDR3 sequence reads: CASSPGDEQYF. CDR3 sequence (DNA): TGTGCCAGCAGTCCCGGGGACGAGCAGTACTTC.

The chain links TRBV7-3 to TRBJ2-1, with D possibly matching TRBD2 (6 bases). V lost 0 bases and J 0 bases, leaving 9 bases between the germline ends. Per germline, CDR1 SGHTA and CDR2 FQGTGA. This CDR3 has 16 residues. CDR3 nucleotides: TGTGCCAGCAGCTTAACCCCCGGGAGCTCCTACAATGAGCAGTTCTTC. This translates into CASSLTPGSSYNEQFF.

This clone was recorded a few times. Other DNA sequences in the sample encode the same CDR3. V gene TRBV7-9 combines with J gene TRBJ2-5; D is undetermined. Germline V gene sequence: CDR1 SEHNR, CDR2 FQNEAQ (reference sequence). CDR3 length: 11 amino acids. The ends were cut back, 3 bases at V and 4 bases at J, with 3 bases in the middle. The CDR3 coding sequence is TGTGCCAGCAGCTTTGGAGAGACCCAGTACTTC. The encoded protein is CASSFGETQYF.